This T cell receptor beta chain was identified in a study of cytomegalovirus exposure and HLA in healthy donors. Study-level results: TCR beta chains associated with HLA were, in a later analysis, more clonally expanded than equally common others. CMV serostatus was the sole immune exposure data available. In a later analysis, TCR beta V- and J-gene trimming showed a link to a missense DCLRE1C variant. A likely sequencing artifact accounted for one observed cluster of highly shared sequence variants.

Notes on this clone: What it binds is not known.

The V and J ends lost 4 bases and 4 bases, in that order; junction bases with no gene match: 2. The CDR3 sequence is 14 residues long. Germline assignment: CDR1 SGHTA and CDR2 FQGTGA. PCR used 60 Vbeta primers and 13 Jbeta primers. Sequencing was performed with immunoSEQ multiplex PCR; in TCRdb, only in-frame clones are kept and a portion is missing. This table has some 150,000 clones, approximately 76% appearing once. The source is a man between 60 and 70 years old in good health and CMV-seronegative. J is TRBJ2-2 and V is TRBV7-3, with TRBD2 matching 8 bases. The sample was PBMCs. The CDR3 here is CASSSGGATGELFF. CDR3 DNA sequence: TGTGCCAGCAGCTCCGGGGGGGCCACCGGGGAGCTGTTTTTT.